This T cell receptor beta chain was identified during a study of T cell repertoires in cytomegalovirus infection. V shed 11 bases and J 7 bases; nucleotides not matched to a gene: 7. This CDR3 contains 12 residues. Germline CDR1 MDHEN, CDR2 SYDVKM. The sample holds a few counts of this clonotype. TCRdb itself ran the reads through MiXCR, one entry per CDR3 protein. There are 150,000 to 160,000 distinct CDR3 sequences in the sample; around 20% occur only once, and 9.5% to 12% lies in the top ten. The chain carries TRBV28 and TRBJ1-4, with 7 bases identical to TRBD1. This TCR derives from a human donor in good health (CMV status not recorded). Some clones in this sample may be carry-over from other donors' samples. Material: PBMCs. For the CDR3, the DNA is TGTGCCGGGAAGGGGGCGGGTGAAAAACTGTTTTTT. This translates into CAGKGAGEKLFF. The full variable domain, its missing parts supplied by reference TRBV28 and TRBJ1-4, is DVKVTQSSRYLVKRTGEKVFLECVQDMDHENMFWYRQDPGLGLRLIYFSYDVKMKEKGDIPEGYSVSREKKERFSLILESASTNQTSMYLCAGKGAGEKLFFGSGTQLSVL.